Below are 28 T cell receptor beta chains sequenced from a single sample in a study of blood T cell repertoires in COVID-19. The protocol was immunoSEQ multiplex PCR, while the TCRdb copy is restricted to in-frame clones and leaves out a portion. Of fewer than 200,000 clones in the sample, 89% were seen once. Sample: peripheral blood. These receptors came from a man between 18 and 29 years old who had recovered from COVID-19.

CDR3 bases: TGTGCCACCAGCAGAGGTGGGGGGGTCGGATCACCCCTCCACTTT. Amino acids: CATSRGGGVGSPLHF. The rearrangement links TRBV15 to TRBJ1-6, with D tentatively TRBD1 (5 bases). V lost 1 base and J lost 10, with 14 bases in between. The CDR3 loop spans 15 amino acids. Germline V gene sequence: CDR1 LNHNV, CDR2 YYDKDF (reference sequence).

The chain employs TRBV7-2 and TRBJ1-2, with D uncertain. V lost 4 bases and J lost 2, with 14 bases in between. From germline, CDR1 is SGHTA and CDR2 FQGNSA. The CDR3 runs to 15 residues. The CDR3, as DNA: TGTGCCAGCAGCTCCACCTCGCTCGAGAACTATGGCTACACCTTC. Its translation is CASSSTSLENYGYTF.

V is TRBV5-1 and J is TRBJ2-3; TRBD2 is a possible D gene (6 bases). This CDR3 has 15 amino acids. Germline V lookup: CDR1 SGHRS, CDR2 YFSETQ. V was clipped by 1 base and J by 2 bases, with 11 bases between them. CDR3 loop: CASSLFSGTTDTQYF. The CDR3 nucleotides read TGCGCCAGCAGCTTGTTTAGCGGTACCACAGATACGCAGTATTTT.

The chain carries TRBV2 and TRBJ1-5; D is undetermined. Germline CDR1 and CDR2: SNHLY and FYNNEI. Trimming stripped 3 bases from V and 8 bases from J, with 20 bases between. This CDR3 contains 16 residues. The CDR3 DNA reads TGTGCCAGCAGTGAGGAGGCCGGTACCGCCGGGGAGCCCCAGCATTTT. Translation: CASSEEAGTAGEPQHF.

This clone was observed a single time. This rearrangement joins TRBV19 to TRBJ2-1; possibly TRBD2 for D (5 bases). This CDR3 has 14 residues. V was pared by 6 bases and J by 5 bases, with 14 bases between. Germline V gene sequence: CDR1 LNHDA, CDR2 SQIVND (reference sequence). The CDR3 coding sequence is TGTGCCAGTAGAAGTGCCGGGGTGGACAATGAGCAGTTCTTC. As protein: CASRSAGVDNEQFF.

The CDR3, as DNA: TGTGCCAGCTCACCATCTCTAGCGGGACTCCAAGAGACCCAGTACTTC. Translating gives CASSPSLAGLQETQYF. The rearrangement uses TRBV18 and TRBJ2-5; 9 positions agree with TRBD2. The V gene's germline CDR1 is KGHSH and CDR2 LQKENI. The V segment lost 2 bases and the J segment 1 base; nucleotides outside the gene matches: 5. The CDR3 is 16 amino acids. Full variable domain (rest looked up from reference TRBV18 and TRBJ2-5): NAGVMQNPRHLVRRRGQEARLRCSPMKGHSHVYWYRQLPEEGLKFMVYLQKENIIDESGMPKERFSAEFPKEGPSILRIQQVVRGDSAAYFCASSPSLAGLQETQYFGPGTRLLVL.

This rearrangement joins TRBV14 to TRBJ2-2; a possible D gene is TRBD2 (6 bases). Trimming left V 7 bases short and J 6 bases short, with 12 bases between. Germline V gene sequence: CDR1 SGHDN, CDR2 FVKESK. This CDR3 is built from 13 residues. This CDR3 reads CASKAREAGELFF. CDR3 bases: TGTGCCAGCAAAGCCAGGGAGGCCGGGGAGCTGTTTTTT.

The chain uses TRBV24-1 and TRBJ1-1; no reliable D call. The germline CDR1 and CDR2 sequences are KGHDR and SFDVKD. The CDR3 contains 15 residues. Trimming left V 2 bases short and J 0 bases short, with 9 bases between. DNA of the CDR3: TGTGCCACCAGTGATTCCTACGGGTTGAACACTGAAGCTTTCTTT. Protein sequence: CATSDSYGLNTEAFF.

This chain uses TRBV5-1 with TRBJ2-7; weak D call: TRBD2 (5 bases). Trimming removed 0 bases at V and 5 bases at J, with 15 bases between. Germline V lookup: CDR1 SGHRS, CDR2 YFSETQ. CDR3 length equals 15 residues. The CDR3: CASSLDAGEWDEQYF. The CDR3 bases are TGCGCCAGCAGCTTGGACGCGGGCGAGTGGGACGAGCAGTACTTC.

The V and J genes are TRBV19 and TRBJ2-1; TRBD2 agrees at 10 bases. Germline CDR1 and CDR2: LNHDA and SQIVND (reference sequence). The CDR3 has 15 residues. V was pared by 3 bases and J by 12 bases, with 11 bases of the junction left unmatched. The DNA for the CDR3 is TGTGCCAGTAGTATGGCTAGCGGGAGTGCGCCCATGCAGTTCTTC. It specifies CASSMASGSAPMQFF.

The chain has TRBV27 and TRBJ2-7, with 7 nucleotides matching TRBD1. Germline V gives CDR1 MNHEY, CDR2 SMNVEV (reference sequence). The CDR3 is 13 amino acids. After removal of 4 bases from V and 2 bases from J, the junction contained 2 bases not matched to a gene. In nucleotides, the CDR3 is TGTGCCAGCAGTTGGGGACAGACCTACGAGCAGTACTTC. This gives the protein CASSWGQTYEQYF.

The rearrangement joins TRBV12-3 or TRBV12-4 to TRBJ1-5; no firm D call. The CDR3 has 13 amino acids. V dropped 8 bases and J dropped 4 bases, with 12 bases sitting between them. The CDR3 DNA reads TGTGCCAGCGGGATGAGAGGGAATCAGCCCCAGCATTTT. Translation gives CASGMRGNQPQHF.

This clone has a single count. V is TRBV19 and J is TRBJ2-1; TRBD2 aligns across 16 bases. V was pared by 7 bases and J by 4 bases, with 10 bases of the junction left unmatched. CDR3 size: 18 residues. In germline, CDR1 is LNHDA, CDR2 SQIVND (reference sequence). In nucleotides, the CDR3 is TGTGCCAGTAATCAGGGACTAGCGGGAGGGCCTAAATACAATGAGCAGTTCTTC. This sequence encodes CASNQGLAGGPKYNEQFF. The full variable domain, in which reference TRBV19 and TRBJ2-1 provide the parts outside the CDR3, is DGGITQSPKYLFRKEGQNVTLSCEQNLNHDAMYWYRQDPGQGLRLIYYSQIVNDFQKGDIAEGYSVSREKKESFPLTVTSAQKNPTAFYLCASNQGLAGGPKYNEQFFGPGTRLTVL.

Only one count was recorded for this clone. The V and J genes are TRBV19 and TRBJ1-1, with 9 nucleotides matching TRBD1. This CDR3 spans 15 amino acids. Per the germline V gene, CDR1 is LNHDA and CDR2 is SQIVND (reference sequence). With 5 bases clipped from V and 0 bases from J, the junction kept 4 bases outside the gene matches. CDR3 amino acids: CASSQGTGMNTEAFF. The CDR3 DNA reads as TGTGCCAGTAGTCAAGGGACAGGGATGAACACTGAAGCTTTCTTT.

The V call is TRBV28, the J call TRBJ1-1, with 7 nucleotides matching TRBD1. V was clipped by 4 bases and J by 5 bases; unmatched bases: 1. The germline V gene has CDR1 MDHEN and CDR2 SYDVKM. There are 12 residues in the CDR3. The CDR3 DNA follows: TGTGCCAGCAGTTCACAGGGGACTGAAGCTTTCTTT. Protein product: CASSSQGTEAFF.

The DNA of the CDR3 is TGTGCCAGCAGCTTCTTTAGCGGGAGAGGCAATGAGCAGTTCTTC. This gives the protein CASSFFSGRGNEQFF. V and J are TRBV9 and TRBJ2-1; 9 bases fit TRBD2. Trimming removed 4 bases from V and 6 bases from J; junction bases left unmatched: 8. The CDR3 loop spans 15 amino acids. CDR1 SGDLS and CDR2 YYNGEE come from the germline V gene.

V and J are TRBV19 and TRBJ1-3; D gene ambiguous. The CDR3 is made up of 14 amino acids. V gave up 3 bases and J gave up 0 bases, with 6 bases separating them. Germline assignment: CDR1 LNHDA and CDR2 SQIVND (reference sequence). In DNA, the CDR3 is TGTGCCAGTAGTATCGGTACCTCTGGAAACACCATATATTTT. Its protein is CASSIGTSGNTIYF.

V is TRBV27 and J is TRBJ2-5; 8 nucleotides line up with TRBD1. Trimming cost V 3 bases and J 4 bases; bases outside gene matches: 7. The germline CDR1 and CDR2 sequences are MNHEY and SMNVEV (reference sequence). The CDR3 is 15 amino acids. The DNA for the CDR3 is TGTGCCAGCAGTTTGGGAGGCAGGGGGCCAGAGACCCAGTACTTC. This encodes CASSLGGRGPETQYF.

DNA for the CDR3: TGTGCCAGCAGTCGCGGGAGAGCGTACAATGAGCAGTTCTTC. Amino acids: CASSRGRAYNEQFF. The chain couples TRBV6-5 to TRBJ2-1, with 7 bases lining up with TRBD2. This CDR3 spans 14 amino acids. The V segment lost 5 bases and the J segment 4 bases; nucleotides outside the gene matches: 5. From germline, CDR1 is MNHEY and CDR2 SVGAGI.

The chain employs TRBV3-1 (or the pseudogene TRBV3-2) and TRBJ2-2; TRBD2 matches 10 bases. In germline, CDR1 is LGHDT, CDR2 YNNKEL (reference sequence). The V segment lost 1 base and the J segment 5 bases; nucleotides outside the gene matches: 4. The CDR3 totals 16 residues. The CDR3, as DNA: TGTGCCAGCAGCCAAGCAGATAGCGGGAGGACCGGGGAGCTGTTTTTT. Translating it yields CASSQADSGRTGELFF.

This chain uses TRBV14 with TRBJ1-1, with D possibly TRBD1 on 6 matching bases. This CDR3 spans 14 amino acids. V was trimmed by 3 bases and J by 8 bases, leaving 16 bases between them. Germline CDR1 SGHDN, CDR2 FVKESK. The CDR3 coding sequence is TGTGCCAGCAGCCACGGGGTGGACAGTGCCGAAGCTTTCTTT. Translated, it gives CASSHGVDSAEAFF.

This clone appeared once. The DNA for the CDR3 is TGCGCCAGCAGCGACCACCGGGACTACCAAACCTCCTACAATGAGCAGTTCTTC. Translation gives CASSDHRDYQTSYNEQFF. J is TRBJ2-1 and V is TRBV5-1; 7 bases align to TRBD2. The CDR3 consists of 18 residues. The trim removed 4 bases at V and 0 bases at J, leaving 13 bases unmatched. Germline V CDR1 and CDR2: SGHRS, YFSETQ. The full variable domain, in which reference TRBV5-1 and TRBJ2-1 provide the parts outside the CDR3, is KAGVTQTPRYLIKTRGQQVTLSCSPISGHRSVSWYQQTPGQGLQFLFEYFSETQRNKGNFPGRFSGRQFSNSRSEMNVSTLELGDSALYLCASSDHRDYQTSYNEQFFGPGTRLTVL.

The V and J genes are TRBV6-2 or TRBV6-3 and TRBJ2-1, with 8 bases aligning to TRBD2. The CDR3 covers 15 residues. Germline lookup yields CDR1 MNHEY and CDR2 SVGEGT. V lost 2 bases and J lost 7; bases outside the gene matches: 7. The CDR3 spells CASSYPGLAGNEQFF. CDR3 sequence (DNA): TGTGCCAGCAGTTACCCGGGGTTAGCGGGGAATGAGCAGTTCTTC.

The chain recombines TRBV5-1 with TRBJ2-1; D not certain. V lost 7 bases, J lost 0 bases, and 11 bases lay in between. Germline V gene lookup returns CDR1 SGHRS and CDR2 YFSETQ. The CDR3 extends over 14 amino acids. The CDR3 here is CASYLRSSYNEQFF. CDR3 coding DNA: TGCGCCAGCTACCTACGAAGCTCCTACAATGAGCAGTTCTTC.

V and J are TRBV5-1 and TRBJ2-1; possible D gene TRBD2, 5 bases. The CDR3 extends over 16 amino acids. V dropped 1 base and J dropped 0 bases, with 11 bases sitting between them. The V gene's germline CDR1 is SGHRS and CDR2 YFSETQ. The CDR3 nucleotides are TGCGCCAGCAGCTTGTTGCCTAGCAGCTCCTACAATGAGCAGTTCTTC. Translated: CASSLLPSSSYNEQFF.

This clone occurred once. The chain carries TRBV15 and TRBJ1-5; 7 nucleotides line up with TRBD1. The J segment lost 5 bases and the V segment lost 0 bases, leaving 4 bases of the junction unmatched. Germline V gene lookup returns CDR1 LNHNV and CDR2 YYDKDF (reference sequence). This CDR3 has 15 residues. CDR3 sequence: CATSRDQGGHQPQHF. CDR3 nucleotides: TGTGCCACCAGCAGAGATCAGGGGGGACATCAGCCCCAGCATTTT.

The rearrangement uses TRBV3-1 (or the pseudogene TRBV3-2) and TRBJ1-4; 7 positions match TRBD1. This CDR3 has 17 amino acids. With 0 bases clipped from V and 6 bases from J, the junction kept 10 bases outside the gene matches. Looked up from germline, CDR1 is LGHDT and CDR2 is YNNKEL (reference sequence). The CDR3 reads CASSQERVSGGDEKLFF. The CDR3 DNA reads as TGTGCCAGCAGCCAAGAACGCGTCTCAGGGGGAGATGAAAAACTGTTTTTT.

The V and J genes are TRBV30 and TRBJ1-2; 8 nucleotides align to TRBD1. The CDR3 consists of 10 residues. Germline V lookup: CDR1 GTSNPN, CDR2 SVGIG (reference sequence). After removal of 8 bases from V and 7 bases from J, the junction contained 3 bases not matched to a gene. CDR3 protein: CAIQGGGYTF. Here the CDR3 DNA reads TGTGCCATACAGGGGGGTGGCTACACCTTC. Variable domain in full (rest from reference TRBV30 and TRBJ1-2): SQTIHQWPATLVQPVGSPLSLECTVEGTSNPNLYWYRQAAGRGLQLLFYSVGIGQISSEVPQNLSASRPQDRQFILSSKKLLLSDSGFYLCAIQGGGYTFGSGTRLTVV.